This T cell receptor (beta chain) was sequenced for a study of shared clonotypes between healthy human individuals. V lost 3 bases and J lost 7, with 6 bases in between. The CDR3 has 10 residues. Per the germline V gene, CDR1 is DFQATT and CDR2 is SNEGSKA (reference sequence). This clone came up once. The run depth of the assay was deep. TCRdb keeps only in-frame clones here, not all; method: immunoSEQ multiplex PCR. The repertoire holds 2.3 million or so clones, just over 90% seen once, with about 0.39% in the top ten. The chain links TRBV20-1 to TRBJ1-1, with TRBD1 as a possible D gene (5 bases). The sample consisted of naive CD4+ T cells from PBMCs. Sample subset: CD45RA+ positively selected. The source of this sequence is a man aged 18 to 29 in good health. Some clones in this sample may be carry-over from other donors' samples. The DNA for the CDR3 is TGCAGTGCTAGGGGGGTTGAAGCTTTCTTT. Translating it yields CSARGVEAFF.